This T cell receptor beta chain was sequenced for a study of yellow fever vaccine responses in identical twins. Findings and limits, study-wide: Convergence reportedly seemed to mark part of the twins' vaccine T cell response, with personalization marking the rest.

From germline, CDR1 is SGHRS and CDR2 YFSETQ. This CDR3 has 15 amino acids. TCRdb used MiXCR to reprocess the RT-PCR reads, holding one entry per CDR3 protein. Of around 2,600 distinct CDR3 sequences in the sample, about 80% are singletons; the top ten hold about 6%. Turning to this clonotype: Its antigen remains unknown. At one boundary the junction diverges from the germline segment, which might be a read error.

This TCR came from a woman aged 18 to 35 who received the yellow fever vaccine. V gene TRBV5-1 combines with J gene TRBJ2-7, with 8 nucleotides matching TRBD2. The sequencing here drew on T cells from blood (PBMCs), unsorted or a sorted subset (not recorded which), taken before or after yellow fever vaccination (not recorded which). The CDR3 is CASSLDPGGTYEQYF. The CDR3 DNA reads TGCGCCAGCAGCTTGGATCCGGGAGGGACCTATGAGCAGTACTTC.